This TCR beta chain was profiled in a study of identical twins. The V end lost 3 bases, the J end lost 3 bases, and 8 bases lay between the germline ends. The CDR3 covers 13 residues. The germline gives CDR1 MNHEY, CDR2 SMNVEV (reference sequence). From the 5' RACE reads, TCRdb called clonotypes with MiXCR, one entry per CDR3 protein. The sample includes 1,800,000 or so distinct CDR3 sequences, about 31% of them seen just once. The sample comprised cord blood. The rearrangement uses TRBV27 and TRBJ1-1; the D is unclear. This TCR came from a newborn girl in good health. The CDR3 protein is CASSFVVDTEAFF. CDR3 in DNA: TGTGCCAGCAGTTTTGTGGTTGACACTGAAGCTTTCTTT.